The rows below give T cell receptor beta chains drawn from one sample of a study of blood T cells in healthy people across ages. TCRdb called the 5' RACE reads again in MiXCR, with one record for every CDR3 protein. The sample yields roughly 800,000 distinct CDR3 sequences, just under 25% seen once. This sample also belongs to another study, concerning T cells of mothers and their children.

The material sequenced was blood. The receptors were gathered from a boy aged 10-17 years in good health. The CDR3 runs from the conserved cysteine through the conserved F or W. The D gene is left open where the match is weak. The size field is filled for only some rows; it gives once, few, many or a size class.

CDR3 protein	CDR3 DNA	CDR3 length	J gene	D gene	V gene	clone size
CSVVDRGLLYEQYF	TGCAGCGTTGTGGACAGGGGGTTGCTCTACGAGCAGTACTTC	14	TRBJ2-7	TRBD1	TRBV29-1	few
CSAPRAGRTEKLFF	TGCAGTGCCCCCCGAGCGGGGCGGACCGAAAAACTGTTTTTT	14	TRBJ1-4	.	TRBV20-1	few
CASSDINTEAFF	TGTGCCAGCAGCGATATAAACACTGAAGCTTTCTTT	12	TRBJ1-1	.	TRBV7-9	.
CATSERDRVYGYTF	TGTGCCACCAGTGAAAGGGACAGAGTCTATGGCTACACCTTC	14	TRBJ1-2	TRBD1	TRBV24-1	.
CASRLDREPKNIQYF	TGTGCCAGCAGATTGGACAGGGAGCCAAAAAACATTCAGTACTTC	15	TRBJ2-4	TRBD1	TRBV6-4	.
CASSRRKVAKNEQFF	TGTGCCAGCAGCCGTCGAAAGGTCGCAAAAAATGAGCAGTTCTTC	15	TRBJ2-1	.	TRBV3-1	.
CASSWDRAGTEAFF	TGTGCCAGCAGTTGGGACAGGGCGGGCACTGAAGCTTTCTTT	14	TRBJ1-1	TRBD1	TRBV27	few
CASKPGTGKGQPQHF	TGTGCCAGCAAACCCGGGACAGGGAAGGGACAGCCCCAGCATTTT	15	TRBJ1-5	TRBD1	TRBV2	.
CASSFDFEGPQHF	TGTGCCAGCAGTTTCGACTTCGAGGGGCCCCAGCATTTT	13	TRBJ1-5	.	TRBV27	few
CASSQDPGENTEAFF	TGCGCCAGCAGCCAAGATCCGGGAGAGAACACTGAAGCTTTCTTT	15	TRBJ1-1	.	TRBV4-3	.
CSVDNQETQYF	TGCAGCGTTGACAACCAAGAGACCCAGTACTTC	11	TRBJ2-5	.	TRBV29-1	.
CAWSIWGGGNEKLFF	TGTGCCTGGAGTATTTGGGGTGGTGGTAATGAAAAACTGTTTTTT	15	TRBJ1-4	.	TRBV30	few
CASSLVWTSGHNEQFF	TGTGCCAGCAGCTTAGTTTGGACTAGCGGGCACAATGAGCAGTTCTTC	16	TRBJ2-1	TRBD2	TRBV7-2	.
CASSPPGTEAFF	TGTGCCAGCAGCCCGCCGGGAACTGAAGCTTTCTTT	12	TRBJ1-1	.	TRBV7-9	few
CATSDYLTSGVYNEQFF	TGTGCCACCAGTGATTATTTGACTAGCGGGGTTTACAATGAGCAGTTCTTC	17	TRBJ2-1	TRBD2	TRBV24-1	few
CSASGTNPGETQYF	TGCAGTGCTAGCGGGACCAACCCTGGAGAGACCCAGTACTTC	14	TRBJ2-5	.	TRBV20-1	.
CASSHDRRTYEQYF	TGTGCCAGCAGCCACGACAGGCGAACCTACGAGCAGTACTTC	14	TRBJ2-7	.	TRBV28	few
CASSPPSAAYAQYF	TGTGCCAGCTCACCACCGAGCGCTGCCTACGCGCAGTACTTC	14	TRBJ2-7	.	TRBV18	.
CASSFPGAGTQYF	TGTGCCAGCAGCTTCCCAGGGGCCGGGACCCAGTACTTC	13	TRBJ2-5	.	TRBV7-9	few